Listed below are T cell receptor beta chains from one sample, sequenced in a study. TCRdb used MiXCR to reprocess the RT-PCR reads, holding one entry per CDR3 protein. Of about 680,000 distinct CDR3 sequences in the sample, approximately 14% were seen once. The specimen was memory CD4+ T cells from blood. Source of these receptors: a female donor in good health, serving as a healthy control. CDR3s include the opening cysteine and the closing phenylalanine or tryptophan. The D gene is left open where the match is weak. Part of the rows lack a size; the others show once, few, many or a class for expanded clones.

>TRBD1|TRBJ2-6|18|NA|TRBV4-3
TGCGCCAGCAGCCAAGCGACAGGGATTTTGACTGGGGCCAACGTCCTGACTTTC
CASSQATGILTGANVLTF
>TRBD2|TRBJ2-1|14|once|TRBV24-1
TGTGCCACTACCGGGACTAGCGGATACAATGAGCAGTTCTTC
CATTGTSGYNEQFF
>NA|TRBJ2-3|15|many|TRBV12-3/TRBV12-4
TGTGCCAGCAGAAACCTAGCCAAGGTTCCGGATACGCAGTATTTT
CASRNLAKVPDTQYF
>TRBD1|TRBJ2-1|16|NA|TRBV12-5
TGTGCTAGTGGTTTGGTACGGGGACAGGGAATCGATGAGCAGTTCTTC
CASGLVRGQGIDEQFF
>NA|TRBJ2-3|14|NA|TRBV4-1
TGCGCCAGCAGCCAAGACCAGAGTCACGATACGCAGTATTTT
CASSQDQSHDTQYF
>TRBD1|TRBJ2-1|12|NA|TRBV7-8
TGTGCCAGCAGTCTTCGGGACAGCGCAATCGGTTTC
CASSLRDSAIGF
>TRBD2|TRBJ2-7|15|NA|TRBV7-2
TGTGCCAGCAGCCGACCTCTAGCGGGAGGAATCGAGCAGTACTTC
CASSRPLAGGIEQYF
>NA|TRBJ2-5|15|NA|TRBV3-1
TGTGCCAGCAGGCAGCGTTCGGGGTACCAAGAGACCCAGTACTTC
CASRQRSGYQETQYF
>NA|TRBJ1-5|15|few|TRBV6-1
TGTGCCAGCAGTGAATTATATGGGGCCGATCAGCCCCAGCATTTT
CASSELYGADQPQHF
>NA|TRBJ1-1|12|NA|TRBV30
TGTGCCTGGAGTGATTCAGTCAGAGGAGCTTTCTTT
CAWSDSVRGAFF
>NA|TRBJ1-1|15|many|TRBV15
TGTGCCACCAGCAGCACAGACAAGAGGAACACTGAAGCTTTCTTT
CATSSTDKRNTEAFF
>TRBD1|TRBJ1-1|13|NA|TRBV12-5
TGTGCTAGTGCCTGGACAGGGGGCACTGAAGCTTTCTTT
CASAWTGGTEAFF
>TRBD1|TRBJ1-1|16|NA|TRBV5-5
TGTGCCAGCAGCCTGGGACAGGGGGCGCTGGGGACTGAAGCTTTCTTT
CASSLGQGALGTEAFF
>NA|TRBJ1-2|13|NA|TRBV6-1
TGTGCCAGCAGTGAAGTATCGTCCTATGGCTACACCTTC
CASSEVSSYGYTF
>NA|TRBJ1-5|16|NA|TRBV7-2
TGTGCCAGCAGCTCGCCGCCTGGTATGGGGAATCAGCCCCAGCATTTT
CASSSPPGMGNQPQHF
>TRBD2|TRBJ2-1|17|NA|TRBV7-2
TGTGCCAGCAGCTTAGGGCTTAGCGGGAGATATTACAATGAGCAGTTCTTC
CASSLGLSGRYYNEQFF
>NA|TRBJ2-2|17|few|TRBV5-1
TGCGCCAGCAGCTTGAGGGTGTCAGGGCCGCACACCGGGGAGCTGTTTTTT
CASSLRVSGPHTGELFF
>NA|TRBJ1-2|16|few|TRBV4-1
TGCGCCAGCAGCCAAGGGGGGAACGGGCTGAACTATGGCTACACCTTC
CASSQGGNGLNYGYTF
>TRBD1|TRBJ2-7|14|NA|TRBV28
TGTGCCAGCAGGCCCGGACAGGCAGCCTACGAGCAGTACTTC
CASRPGQAAYEQYF
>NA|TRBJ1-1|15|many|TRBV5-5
TGTGCCAGCAGCTTGACTATAGGGGTGAACACTGAAGCTTTCTTT
CASSLTIGVNTEAFF
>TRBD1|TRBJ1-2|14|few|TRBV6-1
TGTGCCACCACTACCGGACAGGGGAACTATGGCTACACCTTC
CATTTGQGNYGYTF
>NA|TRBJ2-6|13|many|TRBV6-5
TGTGCCAGCACTCCGGGAGGGGCCAACGTCCTGACTTTC
CASTPGGANVLTF
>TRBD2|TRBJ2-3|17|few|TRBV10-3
TGTGCCATCAGTGATACCTCTAGCGGGGGGTCGACAGATACGCAGTATTTT
CAISDTSSGGSTDTQYF
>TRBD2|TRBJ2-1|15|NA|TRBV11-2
TGTGCCAGCAGCTTGCTAGCGGCAGACTTCAATGAGCAGTTCTTC
CASSLLAADFNEQFF
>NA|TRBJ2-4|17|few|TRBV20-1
TGCAGTGCTCCCCCCCTATCCCGAATACTAGCCAAAAACATTCAGTACTTC
CSAPPLSRILAKNIQYF
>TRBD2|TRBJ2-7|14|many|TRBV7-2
TGTGCCAGCAGCAAGACTAGCGGCGCCTACGAGCAGTACTTC
CASSKTSGAYEQYF
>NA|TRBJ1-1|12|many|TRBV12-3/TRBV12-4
TGTGCCAGCAGAAGGGACTACACTGAAGCTTTCTTT
CASRRDYTEAFF
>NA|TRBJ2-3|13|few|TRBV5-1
TGCGCCAGCACCACTGGAGGCACAGATACGCAGTATTTT
CASTTGGTDTQYF
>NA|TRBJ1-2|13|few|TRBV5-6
TGTGCCAGCAGCTCCCACCCGGGTGTGATGGCAAACTTC
CASSSHPGVMANF
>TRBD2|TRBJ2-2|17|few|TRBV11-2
TGTGCCAGCAGCAGAGGGACTAGCGGGAGAAACACCGGGGAGCTGTTTTTT
CASSRGTSGRNTGELFF
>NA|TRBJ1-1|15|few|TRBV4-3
TGCGCCGCGGCCCTTCCAGAGACGATGAACACTGAAGCTTTCTTT
CAAALPETMNTEAFF
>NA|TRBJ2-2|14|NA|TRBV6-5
TGTGCCAGCAGTTACCAGGGGAACACCGGGGAGCTGTTTTTT
CASSYQGNTGELFF
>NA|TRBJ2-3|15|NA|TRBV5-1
TGCGCCAGCAGCGATACGGGCCAGAGCACAGATACGCAGTATTTT
CASSDTGQSTDTQYF
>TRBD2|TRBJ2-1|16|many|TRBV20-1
TGCAGTGCTAGGGCCCTACTAGCGGGAGTCGTAAGTGAGCAGTTCTTC
CSARALLAGVVSEQFF
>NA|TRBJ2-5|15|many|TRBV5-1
TGCGCCAGCAGCTTGTGGGGGTCGGGACAAGAGACCCAGTACTTC
CASSLWGSGQETQYF
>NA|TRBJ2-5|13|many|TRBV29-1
TGCAGCCTTGCCGGGACTTTAGGGGAGACCCAGTACTTC
CSLAGTLGETQYF
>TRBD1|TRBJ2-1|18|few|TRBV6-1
TGTGCCAGCAGTGAAAATAAAGGGACAGTCCTCAGCTACAATGAGCAGTTCTTC
CASSENKGTVLSYNEQFF
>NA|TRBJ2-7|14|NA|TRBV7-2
TGTGCCAGCAGCTTAAATGGCAGGTCCTACGAGCAGTACTTC
CASSLNGRSYEQYF
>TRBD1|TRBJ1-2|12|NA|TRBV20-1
TGCGGTCGGGACAGGGGGATGGGTGGCTACACCTTC
CGRDRGMGGYTF
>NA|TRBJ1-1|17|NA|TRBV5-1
TGCGCCAGCAGCTTGGGTCAAGCCACCCTGATGATCGCTGAAGCTTTCTTT
CASSLGQATLMIAEAFF
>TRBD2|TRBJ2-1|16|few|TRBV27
TGTGCCAGCAGTTCAGTGGCGGGAGTCACCTACAATGAGCAGTTCTTC
CASSSVAGVTYNEQFF
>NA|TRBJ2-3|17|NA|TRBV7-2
TGTGCCAGCAGCTTACATTTTTCCGGGGAGAGCACAGATACGCAGTATTTT
CASSLHFSGESTDTQYF
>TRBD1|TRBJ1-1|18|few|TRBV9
TGTGCCAGCAGCGCTACTACAAAAGACAGGGGGCGGAACACTGAAGCTTTCTTT
CASSATTKDRGRNTEAFF
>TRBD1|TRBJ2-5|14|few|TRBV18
TGTGCCAGCTCAGCACCGGGACAGGGAGAGACCCAGTACTTC
CASSAPGQGETQYF
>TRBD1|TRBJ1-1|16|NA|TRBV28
TGTGCCAGCAGCACCACCGGGACAGGGATGGGGCCTGAAGCTTTCTTT
CASSTTGTGMGPEAFF
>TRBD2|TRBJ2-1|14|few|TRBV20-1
TGCAGTGCTCCCAGCGGGGCCTCCTACAATGAGCAGTTCTTC
CSAPSGASYNEQFF
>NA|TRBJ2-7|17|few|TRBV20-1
TGCAGTGCTAGAGGACCCCACGCAGGGAGGCCCTCCTACGAGCAGTACTTC
CSARGPHAGRPSYEQYF
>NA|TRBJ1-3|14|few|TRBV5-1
TGTGCCAGCAGCTTAGAGGGAGGTGGAAACACCATATATTTT
CASSLEGGGNTIYF
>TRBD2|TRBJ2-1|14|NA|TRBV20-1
TGCAGTGCTAGTGCGGTAGCGGGATTGGAAGAGCAGTTCTTC
CSASAVAGLEEQFF
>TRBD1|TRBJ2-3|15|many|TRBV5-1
TGCGCCAGCAGCTTTTCGGGACAGAACACAGATACGCAGTATTTT
CASSFSGQNTDTQYF
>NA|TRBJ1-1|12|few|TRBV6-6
TGTGCCAGCAGTCACCAAAGGGCTGAAGCTTTCTTT
CASSHQRAEAFF
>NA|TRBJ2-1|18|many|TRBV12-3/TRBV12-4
TGTGCCAGCATTAACCGCCCCCTTAGGGCCCCCTCCTACAATGAGCAGTTCTTC
CASINRPLRAPSYNEQFF
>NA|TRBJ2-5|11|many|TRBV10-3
TGTGCTACAGGGAGCCAAGAGACCCAGTACTTC
CATGSQETQYF